These T cell receptor beta chains were read from a single sample in a study of T-cell memory formation after mild COVID-19. TCRdb passed the 5' RACE reads through MiXCR, listing each CDR3 protein once. The sample includes 350,000 to 450,000 distinct CDR3 sequences, more than 20% of them seen just once. The source material was PBMCs or a T cell subset sorted from them (not recorded which). The source of these receptors is an adult woman who had mild COVID-19 (a few samples of this study predate the infection). Cell type and time point are not known. Both conserved end residues are part of each CDR3.

v_call cdr3_aa
TRBV5-6 CASSLGQGLYGYTF
TRBV3-1 CASSQTGAKTQYF
TRBV11-2 CASSLAPSGTYEQYF
TRBV5-1 CASSLPSGSPTDTQYF
TRBV27 CASTQSQGVNEQFF
TRBV5-1 CASSGVGQPNTGELFF
TRBV6-2/TRBV6-3 CATSRALNTGELFF
TRBV11-2 CASSLVEAGEQYF
TRBV6-2/TRBV6-3 CASRDGGGQPQHF
TRBV30 CAWSVQGRTYEQYF
TRBV30 CAWSNDFEQYF
TRBV29-1 CSVERLAGGIGDTQYF
TRBV2 CASSDIGKAPQETQYF
TRBV7-9 CASSPLDRAGELFF
TRBV6-5 CASSYLLGDTQYF
TRBV4-2 CASSQRTGVSGYTF
TRBV25-1 CASSEVRGKLFF
TRBV6-4 CASSDSSVTYNEQFF
TRBV7-2 CASSLAAGGPDNEQFF
TRBV7-9 CASNIAVVHNEQFF
TRBV20-1 CSATPGQGGYTF
TRBV6-5 CASSYMPASYNEQFF
TRBV9 CASSVGTPDTQYF
TRBV10-2 CASSADRGEQYF
TRBV4-2 CASSRGTSDSYEQYF
TRBV7-2 CASSLAVGYEQYF
TRBV7-2 CASSFSGGAGELFF
TRBV6-1 CASSAGTEEKPQHF
TRBV4-2 CASSQDWPVNTGELFF
TRBV5-6 CASSQLHEQYF
TRBV12-3/TRBV12-4 CASSHDGPLTDTQYF
TRBV5-1 CASSERTATSTDTQYF
TRBV20-1 CSARAGGRAYEQYF
TRBV12-3/TRBV12-4 CASSPGQEAGAGELFF
TRBV9 CASSVDPSTDTQYF
TRBV12-3/TRBV12-4 CASRLSGGAKNIQYF
TRBV7-8 CASVGGTLEQYF
TRBV19 CASSGAGGASYEQYF
TRBV4-1 CASSQGAAGGIDTQYF
TRBV20-1 CSAGAAGRANVLTF
TRBV7-2 CASSLRVGSSYNEQFF
TRBV5-5 CASSPLRAGEGGYEQYF
TRBV12-3/TRBV12-4 CASSYGYGSYNEQFF
TRBV7-9 CASSSTGTSSYEQYF
TRBV15 CATSRDKQYEQYF
TRBV4-3 CASSQDQALYSGANVLTF
TRBV6-6 CASIETGRGTDTQYF
TRBV12-3/TRBV12-4 CASSFLGPMNTEAFF
TRBV10-3 CAISAAGGRNNEQFF
TRBV30 CAWMGVGANNEQFF
TRBV29-1 CSVEPLEQSSYEQYF
TRBV20-1 CSARDELLGEKVQYF
TRBV7-6 CASSPGRDLAYEQYF
TRBV24-1 CATSAAGTGWNQPQHF
TRBV7-3 CASSFGGSNTGELFF
TRBV7-9 CASSPPGPGHTDTQYF